This record concerns one T cell receptor (beta chain) sequence. Its specificity is not known. A modified ARM-PCR protocol with three rounds of nested PCR amplified TCRbeta. MiXCR was run by TCRdb on the multiplex PCR reads, yielding one entry per CDR3 protein. The table shows under 95,000 distinct CDR3 sequences, with around 71% occurring only once. This entry is derived from a study of tumor and adjacent non-tumor tissue in lung cancer. Study information: Stage I to III disease affected approximately 11 men and about 5 women aged roughly 31 to 80. The study, taken as a whole, reports: Tumor tissue had significantly higher TCR diversity than normal lung.

V gave up 6 bases and J gave up 3 bases, with 21 bases separating them. The germline gives CDR1 DFQATT, CDR2 SNEGSKA (reference sequence). The CDR3 loop spans 15 amino acids. The template was RNA from unsorted bulk tissue. Sequencing was carried out using lung tumor tissue. The TCR sequence derives from a man in his 60s with non-small cell lung cancer. The chain couples TRBV20-1 to TRBJ2-7; D tentatively fits TRBD1 or TRBD2 (5 bases each). CDR3 sequence (DNA): TGCAGTGCCATCCGGGACCCCCTAGGGTTCTACGAGCAGTACTTC. Its translation: CSAIRDPLGFYEQYF.